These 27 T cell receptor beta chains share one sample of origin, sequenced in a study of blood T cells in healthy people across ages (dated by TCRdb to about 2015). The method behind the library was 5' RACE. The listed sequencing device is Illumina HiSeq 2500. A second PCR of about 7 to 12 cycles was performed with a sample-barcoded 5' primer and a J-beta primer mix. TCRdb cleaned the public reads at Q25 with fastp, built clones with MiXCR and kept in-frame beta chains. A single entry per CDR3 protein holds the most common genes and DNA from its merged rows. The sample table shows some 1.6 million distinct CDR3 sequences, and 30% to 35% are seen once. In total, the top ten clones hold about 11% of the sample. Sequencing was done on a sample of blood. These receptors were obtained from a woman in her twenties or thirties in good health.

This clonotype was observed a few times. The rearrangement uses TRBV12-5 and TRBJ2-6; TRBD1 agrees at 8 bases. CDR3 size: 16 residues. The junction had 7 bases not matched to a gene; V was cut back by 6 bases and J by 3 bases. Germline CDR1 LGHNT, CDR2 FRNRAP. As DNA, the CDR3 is TGTGCTAGTGGATTAGGACAGGGACATGGGGCCAACGTCCTGACTTTC. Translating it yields CASGLGQGHGANVLTF. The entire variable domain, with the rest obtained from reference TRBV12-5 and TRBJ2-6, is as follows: DARVTQTPRHKVTEMGQEVTMRCQPILGHNTVFWYRQTMMQGLELLAYFRNRAPLDDSGMPKDRFSAEMPDATLATLKIQPSEPRDSAVYFCASGLGQGHGANVLTFGAGSRLTVL.

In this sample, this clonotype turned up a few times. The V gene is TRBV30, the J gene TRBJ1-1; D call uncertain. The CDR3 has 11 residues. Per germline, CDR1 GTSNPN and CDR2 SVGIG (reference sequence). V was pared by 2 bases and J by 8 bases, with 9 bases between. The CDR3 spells CAWSPSYEAFF. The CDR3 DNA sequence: TGTGCCTGGAGTCCAAGTTACGAAGCTTTCTTT.

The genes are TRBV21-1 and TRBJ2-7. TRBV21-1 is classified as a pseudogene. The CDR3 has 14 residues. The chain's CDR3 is CASSKEGRAYEQYF. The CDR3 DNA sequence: TGTGCCAGCAGCAAAGAAGGCCGAGCCTACGAGCAGTACTTC.

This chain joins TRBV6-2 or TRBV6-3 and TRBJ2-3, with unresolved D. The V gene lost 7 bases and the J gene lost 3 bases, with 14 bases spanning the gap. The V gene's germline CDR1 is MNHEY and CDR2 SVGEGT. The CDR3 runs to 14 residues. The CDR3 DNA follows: TGTGCCAGCACGCCCTGGGCTTTTACAGATACGCAGTATTTT. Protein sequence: CASTPWAFTDTQYF.

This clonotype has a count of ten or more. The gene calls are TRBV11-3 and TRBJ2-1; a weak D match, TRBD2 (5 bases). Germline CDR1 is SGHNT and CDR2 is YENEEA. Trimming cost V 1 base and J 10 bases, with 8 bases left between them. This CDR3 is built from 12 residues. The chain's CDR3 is CASSLVEREQFF. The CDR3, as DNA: TGTGCCAGCAGCTTAGTAGAGCGGGAGCAGTTCTTC.

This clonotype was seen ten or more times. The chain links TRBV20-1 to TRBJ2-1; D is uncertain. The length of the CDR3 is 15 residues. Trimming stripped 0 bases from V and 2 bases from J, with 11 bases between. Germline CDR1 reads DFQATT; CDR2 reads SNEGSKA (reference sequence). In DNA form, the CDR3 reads TGCAGTGCTAGAGATACGGGTAGCCCCTACAATGAGCAGTTCTTC. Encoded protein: CSARDTGSPYNEQFF.

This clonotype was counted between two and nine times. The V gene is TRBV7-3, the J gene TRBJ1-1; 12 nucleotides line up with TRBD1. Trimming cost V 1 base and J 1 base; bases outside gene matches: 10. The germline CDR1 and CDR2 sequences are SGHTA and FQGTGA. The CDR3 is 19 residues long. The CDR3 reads CASSLMAHRDRGPNTEAFF. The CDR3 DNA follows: TGTGCCAGCAGCTTAATGGCCCACCGGGACAGGGGGCCGAACACTGAAGCTTTCTTT.

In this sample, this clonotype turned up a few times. Written as DNA, the CDR3 is TGCGCCAGCAGCCAAGGTCGGGGACGGGAGAATGAAAAACTGTTTTTT. This sequence encodes CASSQGRGRENEKLFF. V is TRBV4-1 and J is TRBJ1-4; a weak D match, TRBD1 (5 bases). The CDR3 is 16 residues long. Between the trimmed V and J ends, which lost 1 base and 5 bases, there was a span of 14 bases. Germline V lookup: CDR1 MGHRA, CDR2 YSYEKL.

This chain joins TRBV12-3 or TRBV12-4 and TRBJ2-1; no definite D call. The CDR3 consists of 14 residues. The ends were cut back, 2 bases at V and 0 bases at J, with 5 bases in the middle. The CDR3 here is CASSLSFSYNEQFF. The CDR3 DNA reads TGTGCCAGCAGTTTATCATTCTCCTACAATGAGCAGTTCTTC.

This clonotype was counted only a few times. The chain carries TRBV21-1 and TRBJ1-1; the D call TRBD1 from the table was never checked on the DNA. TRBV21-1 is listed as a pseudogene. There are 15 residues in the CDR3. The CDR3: CASSTRGSKNTEAFF. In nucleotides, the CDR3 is TGTGCCAGCAGCACGCGGGGCAGCAAGAACACTGAAGCTTTCTTT.

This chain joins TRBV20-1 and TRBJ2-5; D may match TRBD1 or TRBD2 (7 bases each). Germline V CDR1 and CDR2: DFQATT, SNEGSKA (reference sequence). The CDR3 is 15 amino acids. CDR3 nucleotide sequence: TGCAGCCCGCCTCACCGGGGGGACAGACAAGAGACCCAGTACTTC. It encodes CSPPHRGDRQETQYF.

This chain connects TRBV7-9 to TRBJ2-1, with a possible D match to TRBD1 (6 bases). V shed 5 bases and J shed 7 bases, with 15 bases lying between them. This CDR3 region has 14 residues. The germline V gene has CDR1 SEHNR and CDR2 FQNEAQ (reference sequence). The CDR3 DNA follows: TGTGCCAGCAGCATACTGGGCAGGGGAAATGAGCAGTTCTTC. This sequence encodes CASSILGRGNEQFF.

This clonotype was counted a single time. CDR3 region: CASRGVVEKLFF. The CDR3 DNA follows: TGTGCCAGCAGGGGGGTGGTCGAAAAACTGTTTTTT. This chain joins TRBV6-1 and TRBJ1-4, with D possibly matching TRBD1 (5 bases). The germline V gene has CDR1 MNHNS and CDR2 SASEGT. V gave up 6 bases and J gave up 8 bases, with 10 bases separating them. This CDR3 has 12 amino acids.

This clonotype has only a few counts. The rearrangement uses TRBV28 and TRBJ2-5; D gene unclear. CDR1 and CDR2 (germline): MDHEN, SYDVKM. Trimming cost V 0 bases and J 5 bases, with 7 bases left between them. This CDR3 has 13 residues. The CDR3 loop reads CASSLWPMETQYF. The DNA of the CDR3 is TGTGCCAGCAGTTTATGGCCGATGGAGACCCAGTACTTC.

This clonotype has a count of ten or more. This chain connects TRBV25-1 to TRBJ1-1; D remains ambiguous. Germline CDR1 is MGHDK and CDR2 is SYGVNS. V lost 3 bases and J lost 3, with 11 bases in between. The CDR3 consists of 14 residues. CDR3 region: CASSDGGIDTEAFF. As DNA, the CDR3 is TGTGCCAGCAGTGACGGTGGAATTGACACTGAAGCTTTCTTT.

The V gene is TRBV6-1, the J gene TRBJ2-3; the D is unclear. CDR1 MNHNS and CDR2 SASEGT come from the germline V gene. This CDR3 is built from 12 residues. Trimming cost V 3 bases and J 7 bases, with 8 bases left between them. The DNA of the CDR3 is TGTGCCAGCAGTGATGGTTCGAATACGCAGTATTTT. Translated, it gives CASSDGSNTQYF.

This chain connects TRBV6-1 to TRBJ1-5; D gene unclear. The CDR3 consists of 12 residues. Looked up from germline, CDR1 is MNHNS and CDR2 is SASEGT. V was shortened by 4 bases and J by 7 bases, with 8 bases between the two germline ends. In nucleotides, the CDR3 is TGTGCCAGCAGTGTGGACTGGCAGCCCCAGCATTTT. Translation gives CASSVDWQPQHF.

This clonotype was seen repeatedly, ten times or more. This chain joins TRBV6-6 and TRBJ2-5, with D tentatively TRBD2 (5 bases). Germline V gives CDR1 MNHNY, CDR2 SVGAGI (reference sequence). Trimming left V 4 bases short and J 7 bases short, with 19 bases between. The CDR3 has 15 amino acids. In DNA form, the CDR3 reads TGTGCCAGCAGTTTCCAAAGCGGAGTCCTGGGGACCCAGTACTTC. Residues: CASSFQSGVLGTQYF.

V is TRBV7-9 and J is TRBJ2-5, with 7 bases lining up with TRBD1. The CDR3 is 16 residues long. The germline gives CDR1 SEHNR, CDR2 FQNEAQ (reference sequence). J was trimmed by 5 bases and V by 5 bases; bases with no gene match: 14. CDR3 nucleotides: TGTGCCAGCAGCCATACAGGGGACGTCCAGTGGGAGACCCAGTACTTC. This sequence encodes CASSHTGDVQWETQYF.

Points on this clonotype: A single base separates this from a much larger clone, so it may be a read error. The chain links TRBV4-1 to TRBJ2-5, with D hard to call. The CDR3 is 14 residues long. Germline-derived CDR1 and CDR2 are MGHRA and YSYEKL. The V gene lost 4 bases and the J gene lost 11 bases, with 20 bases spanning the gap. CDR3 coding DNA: TGCGCCAGCAGCCCGGACCACCGGTCTTCGGAGCAGTACTTC. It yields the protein CASSPDHRSSEQYF.

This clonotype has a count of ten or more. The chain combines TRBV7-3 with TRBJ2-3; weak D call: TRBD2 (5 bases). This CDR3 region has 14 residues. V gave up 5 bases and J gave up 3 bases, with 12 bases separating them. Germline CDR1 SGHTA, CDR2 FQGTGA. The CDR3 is CASSPSPQTDTQYF. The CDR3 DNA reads TGTGCCAGCAGCCCTAGCCCCCAGACAGATACGCAGTATTTT. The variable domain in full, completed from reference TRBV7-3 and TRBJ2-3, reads GAGVSQTPSNKVTEKGKYVELRCDPISGHTALYWYRQSLGQGPEFLIYFQGTGAADDSGLPNDRFFAVRPEGSVSTLKIQRTERGDSAVYLCASSPSPQTDTQYFGPGTRLTVL.

The CDR3 sequence is CASSTFQGVGETQYF. The CDR3 nucleotides read TGTGCCAGCAGCACATTCCAGGGAGTCGGAGAGACCCAGTACTTC. The chain carries TRBV11-2 and TRBJ2-5; D may match TRBD1 or TRBD2 (5 bases each). Germline assignment: CDR1 SGHAT and CDR2 FQNNGV. Deletions cut 5 bases from V and 4 bases from J, with 17 bases between. The CDR3 runs 15 residues. The full variable domain, in which reference TRBV11-2 and TRBJ2-5 provide the parts outside the CDR3, is EAGVAQSPRYKIIEKRQSVAFWCNPISGHATLYWYQQILGQGPKLLIQFQNNGVVDDSQLPKDRFSAERLKGVDSTLKIQPAKLEDSAVYLCASSTFQGVGETQYFGPGTRLLVL.

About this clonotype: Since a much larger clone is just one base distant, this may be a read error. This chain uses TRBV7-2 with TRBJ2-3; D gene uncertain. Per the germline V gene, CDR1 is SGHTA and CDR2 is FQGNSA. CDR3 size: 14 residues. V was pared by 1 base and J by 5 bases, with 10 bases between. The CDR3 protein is CASSLGPIIDTQYF. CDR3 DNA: TGTGCCAGCAGCTTAGGTCCAATCATAGATACGCAGTATTTT.

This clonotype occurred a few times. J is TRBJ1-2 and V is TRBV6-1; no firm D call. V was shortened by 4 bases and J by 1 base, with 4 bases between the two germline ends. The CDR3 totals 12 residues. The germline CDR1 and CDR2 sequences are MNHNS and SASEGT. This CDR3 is CASSGVNYGYTF. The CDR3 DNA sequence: TGTGCCAGCAGTGGAGTTAACTATGGCTACACCTTC.

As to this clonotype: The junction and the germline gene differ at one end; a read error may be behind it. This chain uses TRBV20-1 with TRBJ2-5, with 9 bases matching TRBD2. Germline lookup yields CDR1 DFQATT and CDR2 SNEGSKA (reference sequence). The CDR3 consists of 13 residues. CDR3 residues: CSAQREDRETQCF. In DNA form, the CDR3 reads TGCAGTGCCCAGCGGGAGGATCGGGAGACCCAGTGCTTC.

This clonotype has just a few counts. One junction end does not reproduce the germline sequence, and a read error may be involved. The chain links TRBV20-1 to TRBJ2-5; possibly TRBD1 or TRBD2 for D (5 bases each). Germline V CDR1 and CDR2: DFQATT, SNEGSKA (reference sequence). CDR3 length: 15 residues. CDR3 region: CGASTRGARQETQYF. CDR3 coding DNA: TGCGGTGCTAGTACCCGAGGGGCCAGACAAGAGACCCAGTACTTC.

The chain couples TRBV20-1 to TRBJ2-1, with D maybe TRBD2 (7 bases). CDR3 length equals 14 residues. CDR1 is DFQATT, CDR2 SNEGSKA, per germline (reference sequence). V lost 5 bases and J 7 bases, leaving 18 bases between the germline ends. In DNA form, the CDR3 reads TGCAGTGCTTCGAGGGGGGGGAGCTCTAATGAGCAGTTCTTC. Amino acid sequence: CSASRGGSSNEQFF.